Included here is one T cell receptor beta chain sequence, with context. Germline CDR1 is SGHTA and CDR2 is FQGNSA. Trimming at V came to 3 bases and at J to 5 bases, leaving 9 bases not matched to a gene. The length of the CDR3 is 15 residues. The data are from a study of blood T cell repertoires in COVID-19. Study summary: The origin of the acute and convalescent COVID-19 samples was the United States, Italy and Spain.

In Seattle, patients joined the study during active infection and were tracked longitudinally. Authors' data handling: Estimates of nucleated cell counts were drawn from the amplification of reference gene primers. Clones were read by immunoSEQ multiplex PCR, and TCRdb kept only the in-frame ones, dropping some. D and trimming were read from the DNA, whereas the V and J calls and clone size are those reported in that table. The sample comprises a few hundred thousand clones, around 90% of which are singletons, and roughly 2.9% rests with the top ten. Sequenced material: peripheral blood. The source is a woman under 40 with COVID-19, enrolled during active disease. The rearrangement links TRBV7-2 to TRBJ1-2; 7 nucleotides align to TRBD1. The CDR3 sequence: CASSFVTTGQYGYTF. The CDR3 coding sequence is TGTGCCAGCAGCTTTGTAACCACGGGACAGTATGGCTACACCTTC.